The rows below give T cell receptor beta chains drawn from one sample of a study of blood T cell repertoires in COVID-19. The table came from immunoSEQ multiplex PCR; TCRdb's copy has only in-frame clones and leaves some out. The sample includes about 300,000 clones, around 85% seen only once; the top ten take approximately 1.9%. Source material: PBMCs or T cells enriched from blood (not recorded which). Source of these receptors: a woman in her 30s who had been exposed to COVID-19. CDR3s include the opening cysteine and the closing phenylalanine or tryptophan. Each record gives: clone size, V gene, D gene, J gene, CDR3 length, CDR3 DNA, CDR3 protein. D genes are given only for firm matches. Clone size is not always given. Where it is, it says once, few, many or a class for expanded clones.

once	TRBV5-1	-	TRBJ2-3	15	TGCGCCAGCAGCTCCGGACAGCCACGTGGAGATACGCAGTATTTT	CASSSGQPRGDTQYF
-	TRBV28	TRBD1	TRBJ1-2	14	TGTGCCAGCAGTTCTGGACAGGGTCACTATGGCTACACCTTC	CASSSGQGHYGYTF
-	TRBV4-1	TRBD2	TRBJ2-7	15	TGCGCCAGCAGCCAGTCTAGCGGGAGTGTCTACGAGCAGTACTTC	CASSQSSGSVYEQYF
-	TRBV28	-	TRBJ2-1	13	TGTGCCAGCAGTTTATTCCAGAGGGTAGTCAAGTTCTTC	CASSLFQRVVKFF
-	TRBV9	-	TRBJ1-3	14	TGTGCCAGCAGCGACCGAAGCAATGGAAACACCATATATTTT	CASSDRSNGNTIYF
once	TRBV7-9	-	TRBJ1-1	14	TGTGCCAGCAGCTTACCTTACGGGGACACTGAAGCTTTCTTT	CASSLPYGDTEAFF
-	TRBV7-2	-	TRBJ2-1	15	TGTGCCAGCAGCTTAGTTGGAACTACTTACAATGAGCAGTTCTTC	CASSLVGTTYNEQFF
few	TRBV28	-	TRBJ1-5	16	TGTGCCAGCAGTTTATACAGGAGGGTCGGCAATCAGCCCCAGCATTTT	CASSLYRRVGNQPQHF
-	TRBV9	TRBD1	TRBJ1-1	16	TGTGCCAGCAGCGGGGGACAGGGGGCGCCTTTGGGTGAAGCTTTCTTT	CASSGGQGAPLGEAFF
-	TRBV2	-	TRBJ2-1	15	TGTGCCAGCTCGATACTTCGGACAGTTTTAAATGAGCAGTTCTTC	CASSILRTVLNEQFF
once	TRBV5-5	TRBD1	TRBJ2-7	14	TGTGCCAGCAGCTATCAGACAGGGACCTACGAGCAGTACTTC	CASSYQTGTYEQYF
-	TRBV28	-	TRBJ1-5	15	TGTGCCAGCAGTTATTCGGAGGGGCGAAATCAGCCCCAGCATTTT	CASSYSEGRNQPQHF
-	TRBV7-2	-	TRBJ1-2	15	TGTGCCAGCAGCTCTGGTATAGGGGCGCGCTATGGCTACACCTTC	CASSSGIGARYGYTF
-	TRBV28	TRBD1	TRBJ2-7	15	TGTGCCAGCAGTTCCGGACAGGCGGGTACCTACGAGCAGTACTTC	CASSSGQAGTYEQYF
once	TRBV2	-	TRBJ2-5	14	TGTGCCAGCAGTGATATGATGGCTTTGAAGACCCAGTACTTC	CASSDMMALKTQYF
-	TRBV9	-	TRBJ2-2	17	TGTGCCAGCAGTCTCACCCCCGACAGCGCGAACACCGGGGAGCTGTTTTTT	CASSLTPDSANTGELFF
-	TRBV7-9	TRBD1	TRBJ2-1	15	TGTGCCAGCAGCCTCCAGGGGGTCTCCTACAATGAGCAGTTCTTC	CASSLQGVSYNEQFF
-	TRBV5-1	-	TRBJ2-2	16	TGCGCCAGCAGCTTTCGGGGGACAGCGAACACCGGGGAGCTGTTTTTT	CASSFRGTANTGELFF
-	TRBV6-6	-	TRBJ2-3	15	TGTGCCAGCAGTTATATCGACAGAATATCAGATACGCAGTATTTT	CASSYIDRISDTQYF
-	TRBV28	TRBD1	TRBJ1-4	15	TGTGCCAGCAGTACCCTAACAGGGGATAATGAAAAACTGTTTTTT	CASSTLTGDNEKLFF
-	TRBV7-9	TRBD1	TRBJ1-5	15	TGTGCCAGCAGCTTAGCGCTGACAGGGGATCAGCCCCAGCATTTT	CASSLALTGDQPQHF
-	TRBV7-2	TRBD2	TRBJ2-1	15	TGTGCCAGCAGCTGGGGACTAGCGGGGGTCAATGAGCAGTTCTTC	CASSWGLAGVNEQFF
-	TRBV28	-	TRBJ1-1	12	TGTGCCAGCCTAGCCCTGGGCAGACAAGCTTTCTTT	CASLALGRQAFF
-	TRBV30	-	TRBJ1-1	14	TGTGCCTGGAGTGTGCAGGGTGGATTCACTGAAGCTTTCTTT	CAWSVQGGFTEAFF
-	TRBV28	-	TRBJ1-4	15	TGTGCCAGCAGTTCCCACGACCGGGTGGTTGAAAAACTGTTTTTT	CASSSHDRVVEKLFF
-	TRBV10-1	-	TRBJ1-2	15	TGCGCCAGCAAAAAACAGGGAGTTCGATACTATGGCTACACCTTC	CASKKQGVRYYGYTF
-	TRBV3-1/TRBV3-2	-	TRBJ2-7	15	TGTGCCAGCAGCCCGTGGTTAGGGGCTCGGGTCGAGCAGTACTTC	CASSPWLGARVEQYF
few	TRBV5-4	TRBD2	TRBJ2-4	16	TGTGCCAGCAGCCTCCCTTTTCGGGAGGGCAAAAACATTCAGTACTTC	CASSLPFREGKNIQYF
-	TRBV6-5	TRBD1	TRBJ1-1	12	TGTGCCAGCAGGGAGACAGGGGACGAAGCTTTCTTT	CASRETGDEAFF
-	TRBV28	TRBD1	TRBJ1-2	14	TGTGCCAGCAATATCGGACAGGGGACCTCTGGCTACACCTTC	CASNIGQGTSGYTF
-	TRBV1	-	TRBJ2-2	14	TGCACCAGCAGCCGACGGAGCGCCACCGGGGAGCTGTTTTTT	CTSSRRSATGELFF
-	TRBV5-1	-	TRBJ1-2	15	TGCGCCAGCAGCTCGGGAGCAGGTGTTGACTATGGCTACACCTTC	CASSSGAGVDYGYTF
-	TRBV5-1	TRBD2	TRBJ2-1	19	TGCGCCAGCAGCGCCGGGACTAGCGGGAGGGCCTTTAGAGTTGGTGAGCAGTTCTTC	CASSAGTSGRAFRVGEQFF
once	TRBV7-9	-	TRBJ2-1	13	TGTGCCAGCAGCTTAGGCCAGTTGAATGAGCAGTTCTTC	CASSLGQLNEQFF
-	TRBV30	TRBD2	TRBJ2-1	16	TGTGCCTGGAGTAGGACTAGCGGGAGATATTACAATGAGCAGTTCTTC	CAWSRTSGRYYNEQFF
-	TRBV24-1	-	TRBJ1-2	13	TGTGCCACCAGTGATTTGTCCGGTTATGGCTACACCTTC	CATSDLSGYGYTF
-	TRBV9	TRBD1	TRBJ2-7	17	TGTGCCAGCAGCATATCCGGGACAGGGTATCAGGGCTACGAGCAGTACTTC	CASSISGTGYQGYEQYF
-	TRBV4-1	-	TRBJ2-3	16	TGCGCCAGCAGCCAAGTTTACAATGAAGGCACAGATACGCAGTATTTT	CASSQVYNEGTDTQYF
-	TRBV7-8	TRBD1	TRBJ2-2	15	TGTGCCAGCAGCCAATGGACAGGGGGCACCGGGGAGCTGTTTTTT	CASSQWTGGTGELFF
-	TRBV19	TRBD1	TRBJ2-1	15	TGTGCCAGTAGTACCTGGGACAGATCCTACAATGAGCAGTTCTTC	CASSTWDRSYNEQFF
-	TRBV5-5	-	TRBJ1-5	14	TGTGCCAGCAGCTTGAAAGGGGGCAATCAGCCCCAGCATTTT	CASSLKGGNQPQHF
-	TRBV19	-	TRBJ1-1	13	TGTGCCAGTAGTATTTCAGGGGTTACTGAAGCTTTCTTT	CASSISGVTEAFF
-	TRBV30	TRBD2	TRBJ2-3	12	TGTGCCTGGAGTGTGCGCGGGGGTACGCAGTATTTT	CAWSVRGGTQYF
-	TRBV19	TRBD1	TRBJ2-7	15	TGTGCCAGTAGTATAAGGGGACAGGTTGGCGACGAGCAGTACTTC	CASSIRGQVGDEQYF
-	TRBV4-1	-	TRBJ1-4	17	TGCGCCAGCAGCCAAGTACGATCGGGACAAACTAATGAAAAACTGTTTTTT	CASSQVRSGQTNEKLFF